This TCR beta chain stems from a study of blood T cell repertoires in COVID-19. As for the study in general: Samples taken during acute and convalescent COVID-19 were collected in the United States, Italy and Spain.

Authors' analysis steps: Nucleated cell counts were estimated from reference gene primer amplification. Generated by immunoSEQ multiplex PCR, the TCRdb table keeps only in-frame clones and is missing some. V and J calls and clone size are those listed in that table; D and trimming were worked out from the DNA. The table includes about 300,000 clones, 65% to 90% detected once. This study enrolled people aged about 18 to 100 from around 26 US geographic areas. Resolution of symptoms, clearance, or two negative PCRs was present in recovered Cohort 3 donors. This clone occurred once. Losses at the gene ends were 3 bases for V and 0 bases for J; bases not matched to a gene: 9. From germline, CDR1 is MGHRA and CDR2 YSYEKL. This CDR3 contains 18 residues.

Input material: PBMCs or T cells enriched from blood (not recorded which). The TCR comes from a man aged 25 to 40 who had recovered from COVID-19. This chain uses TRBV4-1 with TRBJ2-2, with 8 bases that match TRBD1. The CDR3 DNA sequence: TGCGCCAGCAGCCAGGGAGCACAGGGGGTAGCGAACACCGGGGAGCTGTTTTTT. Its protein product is CASSQGAQGVANTGELFF.